The 20 T cell receptor beta chains reported below all come from one sample, sequenced in a study of shared clonotypes between healthy human individuals. Method: immunoSEQ multiplex PCR; TCRdb's copy keeps in-frame clones and lacks some. Of approximately 470,000 clones listed, around 73% are singletons. The sequencing sample was made of PBMCs. These receptors were taken from a middle-aged woman in good health. Some clones in this sample may be carry-over from other donors' samples.

A word on this clone: A far larger clone is a single base away, which makes a read error likely. Different DNA sequences within this sample yield the same CDR3. This chain joins TRBV7-2 and TRBJ1-2; 7 bases line up with TRBD1. This CDR3 is 13 amino acids long. The germline gives CDR1 SGHTA, CDR2 FQGNSA. The CDR3 DNA reads as TGCGCCAGCAACCGACAGGGAGAGGGTGGCTACACCTTC. Its protein product is CASNRQGEGGYTF.

The V and J genes are TRBV11-2 and TRBJ2-5; D is possibly TRBD2 (6 bases). Germline CDR1 SGHAT, CDR2 FQNNGV. Between the trimmed V and J ends, which lost 5 bases and 5 bases, there was a span of 9 bases. This CDR3 contains 12 residues. This CDR3 is CASSQGGETQYF. The CDR3 DNA is TGTGCCAGCAGCCAAGGAGGGGAGACCCAGTACTTC.

The V gene is TRBV2, the J gene TRBJ2-2; 9 positions agree with TRBD1. The trim removed 6 bases at V and 2 bases at J, leaving 7 bases unmatched. The length of the CDR3 is 16 residues. Germline V gene lookup returns CDR1 SNHLY and CDR2 FYNNEI. The CDR3 loop reads CASRTGTGPNTGELFF. CDR3 in DNA: TGTGCCAGCAGAACCGGGACAGGGCCTAACACCGGGGAGCTGTTTTTT.

The chain joins TRBV30 to TRBJ2-5; no clear D. TRBJ2-7 explains the end of the DNA better; the J call may be wrong. This CDR3 has 12 residues. Germline V gene sequence: CDR1 GTSNPN, CDR2 SVGIG (reference sequence). In DNA form, the CDR3 reads TGTGCCTGGAGCCCGAGCTCCTACGAGCAGTACTTC. Translated, it gives CAWSPSSYEQYF.

J is TRBJ1-6 and V is TRBV30; D possibly corresponds to TRBD1 (6 bases). This CDR3 comprises 18 residues. The V gene's germline CDR1 is GTSNPN and CDR2 SVGIG (reference sequence). Trimming stripped 1 base from V and 3 bases from J, with 19 bases between. In DNA, the CDR3 is TGTGCCTGGAGTGGGGGATATGGACAGCCACTCTATAATTCACCCCTCCACTTT. This codes for CAWSGGYGQPLYNSPLHF. Full variable domain (outside the CDR3, taken from reference TRBV30 and TRBJ1-6): SQTIHQWPATLVQPVGSPLSLECTVEGTSNPNLYWYRQAAGRGLQLLFYSVGIGQISSEVPQNLSASRPQDRQFILSSKKLLLSDSGFYLCAWSGGYGQPLYNSPLHFGNGTRLTVT.

On this clone itself: An end of the junction differs from the germline gene, which may be a read error. This rearrangement joins TRBV5-1 to TRBJ2-5; D not resolved. CDR3 length: 14 residues. CDR1 and CDR2 from the germline V gene are SGHRS and YFSETQ. The CDR3 bases are TGCGTCAGCAGCTTGAGTTGGGAACAAGAGACCCAGTACTTC. It yields the protein CVSSLSWEQETQYF.

This clone occurred once. The chain uses TRBV28 and TRBJ2-2; D ambiguous. The V gene's germline CDR1 is MDHEN and CDR2 SYDVKM. The CDR3 has 14 amino acids. Trimming removed 3 bases at V and 2 bases at J, with 7 bases between. This chain's CDR3 is CASSLVSNTGELFF. CDR3 nucleotide sequence: TGTGCCAGCAGTTTGGTCAGTAACACCGGGGAGCTGTTTTTT. Using reference TRBV28 and TRBJ2-2 for the parts outside the CDR3, the full variable domain is DVKVTQSSRYLVKRTGEKVFLECVQDMDHENMFWYRQDPGLGLRLIYFSYDVKMKEKGDIPEGYSVSREKKERFSLILESASTNQTSMYLCASSLVSNTGELFFGEGSRLTVL.

V and J are TRBV28 and TRBJ2-7; D perhaps matches TRBD2 (6 bases). The CDR3 runs 15 residues. Germline-derived CDR1 and CDR2 are MDHEN and SYDVKM. V was clipped by 1 base and J by 0 bases, with 10 bases between them. CDR3 region: CASSLYGTLSYEQYF. In DNA, the CDR3 is TGTGCCAGCAGTTTATACGGGACTCTCTCCTACGAGCAGTACTTC.

The chain links TRBV6-6 to TRBJ1-5; D unclear. Trimming removed 2 bases at V and 4 bases at J, with 6 bases between. This CDR3 is 13 amino acids long. Germline CDR1 and CDR2: MNHNY and SVGAGI (reference sequence). CDR3 nucleotide sequence: TGTGCCAGCAGTTACGAGATAAATCAGCCCCAGCATTTT. Translated: CASSYEINQPQHF.

The chain carries TRBV6-1 and TRBJ2-1; 9 bases line up with TRBD2. CDR3 length: 13 residues. V gave up 6 bases and J gave up 5 bases; unmatched junction bases: 2. The germline gives CDR1 MNHNS, CDR2 SASEGT. The CDR3 here is CASRRLADNEQFF. The CDR3 nucleotides read TGTGCCAGCAGGAGACTAGCGGACAATGAGCAGTTCTTC.

Note on this clone: The CDR3 does not end in the conserved phenylalanine or tryptophan, so this is likely a read error. V usage is TRBV7-9 and J usage is TRBJ1-1, with 10 bases identical to TRBD1. The V gene's germline CDR1 is SEHNR and CDR2 FQNEAQ (reference sequence). The CDR3 length is 13 residues. The CDR3 spells CASSLETGGEAFL. The CDR3 DNA sequence: TGTGCCAGCAGTTTAGAGACAGGGGGCGAAGCTTTCCTT.

V and J are TRBV10-2 and TRBJ2-4, with 10 bases matching TRBD1. Germline V CDR1 and CDR2: WSHSY, SAAADI. With 2 bases clipped from V and 6 bases from J, the junction kept 1 base outside the gene matches. The CDR3 loop spans 14 amino acids. The CDR3 spells CASSEDRGLNIQYF. The CDR3, as DNA: TGCGCCAGCAGTGAGGACAGGGGGCTAAACATTCAGTACTTC.

V and J are TRBV6-5 and TRBJ2-7, with a tentative D call TRBD2 (5 bases). With 7 bases removed from V and 1 base from J, the gap between germline ends came to 14 bases. Germline loops: CDR1 MNHEY, CDR2 SVGAGI. The CDR3 totals 14 residues. CDR3 sequence: CASNRAGGSYEQYF. The DNA of the CDR3 is TGTGCCAGCAATCGGGCGGGCGGATCCTACGAGCAGTACTTC.

The genes are TRBV2 and TRBJ1-4; D is unclear. This CDR3 is built from 13 residues. Between the trimmed V and J ends, which lost 9 bases and 4 bases, there was a span of 12 bases. Per the germline V gene, CDR1 is SNHLY and CDR2 is FYNNEI. The CDR3 nucleotides read TGTGCCAGTCTTGAAGGGCTTAATGAAAAACTGTTTTTT. Protein: CASLEGLNEKLFF.

The chain has TRBV14 and TRBJ2-1; D not certain. This CDR3 region has 16 residues. V was cut by 1 base and J by 4 bases, with 14 bases left in between. Germline CDR1 is SGHDN and CDR2 is FVKESK. CDR3 sequence (DNA): TGTGCCAGCAGCCAAGTCATGGCAGATTCTTACAATGAGCAGTTCTTC. Amino acid sequence: CASSQVMADSYNEQFF.

The chain recombines TRBV7-8 with TRBJ2-1; D is unresolved. V gave up 4 bases and J gave up 9 bases, with 13 bases separating them. CDR1 and CDR2 (germline): SGHVS, FQNEAQ. CDR3 length: 13 amino acids. The CDR3 region is CASSWAIRVEQFF. CDR3 bases: TGTGCCAGCAGCTGGGCGATTCGGGTTGAGCAGTTCTTC.

The chain combines TRBV19 with TRBJ2-6; the match to TRBD1 covers 9 bases. Losses at the gene ends were 5 bases for V and 4 bases for J; bases not matched to a gene: 9. This CDR3 contains 17 residues. CDR1 LNHDA and CDR2 SQIVND come from the germline V gene (reference sequence). CDR3 amino acids: CASSLPRDRAGANVLTF. CDR3 DNA: TGTGCCAGTAGTCTCCCCCGGGACAGGGCCGGGGCCAACGTCCTGACTTTC. The full variable domain, its missing parts supplied by reference TRBV19 and TRBJ2-6, is DGGITQSPKYLFRKEGQNVTLSCEQNLNHDAMYWYRQDPGQGLRLIYYSQIVNDFQKGDIAEGYSVSREKKESFPLTVTSAQKNPTAFYLCASSLPRDRAGANVLTFGAGSRLTVL.

The rearrangement links TRBV4-1 to TRBJ1-1; D is possibly TRBD1 (5 bases). Germline CDR1 reads MGHRA; CDR2 reads YSYEKL. CDR3 size: 15 residues. V was clipped by 1 base and J by 4 bases, with 13 bases between them. CDR3 in DNA: TGCGCCAGCAGCCAAGCGGGGGGACGGCGCACTGAAGCTTTCTTT. This gives the protein CASSQAGGRRTEAFF.

V is TRBV18 and J is TRBJ1-3; 8 bases are a match to TRBD1. The CDR3 is 17 amino acids. V lost 3 bases and J lost 4; bases outside the gene matches: 11. Germline-derived CDR1 and CDR2 are KGHSH and LQKENI. CDR3 nucleotide sequence: TGTGCCAGCTCACCCCTAGGACAGGGTGGGCCCGGAAACACCATATATTTT. The encoded protein is CASSPLGQGGPGNTIYF.

The CDR3 loop reads CASSTRGQGGPQHF. For the CDR3, the DNA is TGTGCCAGTAGTACCCGGGGACAAGGGGGGCCCCAGCATTTT. This rearrangement joins TRBV19 to TRBJ1-5; D may be TRBD1 (6 bases). Trimming cost V 4 bases and J 9 bases, with 16 bases left between them. In germline, CDR1 is LNHDA, CDR2 SQIVND (reference sequence). The CDR3 contains 14 residues.